The T cell receptor beta chain under discussion was sequenced for a study of beta chain features in type 1 diabetes. Investigators reverse transcribed all isolated RNA, so they sequenced expressed TCRB transcripts. Clones were sequenced by immunoSEQ multiplex PCR, and TCRdb holds only the in-frame ones, with some missing. The sample contains almost 250,000 clones, 13% to 15% of which appear only once. V gave up 5 bases and J gave up 8 bases, with 13 bases separating them. The CDR3 is 14 residues long. Per germline, CDR1 SGHVS and CDR2 FNYEAQ. This clone was observed a few times. Sequencing input: naive CD4+ T cells from blood. The chain joins TRBV7-6 to TRBJ1-6; D is unresolved. The sequence was obtained from a middle-aged woman in good health. In nucleotides, the CDR3 is TGTGCCAGCAGCGAATTTAGTTTGGATTCACCCCTCCACTTT. It encodes CASSEFSLDSPLHF.